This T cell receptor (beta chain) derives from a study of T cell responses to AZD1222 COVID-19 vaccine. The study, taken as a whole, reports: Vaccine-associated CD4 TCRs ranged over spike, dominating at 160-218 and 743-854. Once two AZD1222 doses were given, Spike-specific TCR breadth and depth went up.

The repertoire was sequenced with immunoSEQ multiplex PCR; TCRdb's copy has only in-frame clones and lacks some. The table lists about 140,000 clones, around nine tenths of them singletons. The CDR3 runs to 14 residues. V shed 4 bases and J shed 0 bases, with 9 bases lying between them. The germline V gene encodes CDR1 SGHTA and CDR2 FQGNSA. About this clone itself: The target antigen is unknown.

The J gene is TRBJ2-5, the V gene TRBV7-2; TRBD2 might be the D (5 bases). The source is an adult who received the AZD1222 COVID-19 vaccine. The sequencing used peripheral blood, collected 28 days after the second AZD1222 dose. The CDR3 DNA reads TGTGCCAGCAGCTCAGGCGGGTACCAAGAGACCCAGTACTTC. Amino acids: CASSSGGYQETQYF.